This paragraph covers one TCR beta chain sequence. This entry comes from a study of blood T cell repertoires in COVID-19. Study overall: Samples representing acute and convalescent COVID-19 were sourced from the United States, Italy and Spain. Sources were T cells, B-cell-depleted T cells, or PBMCs; the material itself was cDNA or gDNA.

As handled by the study authors: Amplification from reference gene primers served as the basis for estimated nucleated cell counts. The method was immunoSEQ multiplex PCR; TCRdb's version includes in-frame clones alone and lacks a portion of them. The V and J calls and the clone size are those of that table, but D and trimming were determined from the DNA. Of more than 150,000 clones in the sample, around 85% were seen once. This CDR3 is 16 amino acids long. CDR1 SGHRS and CDR2 YFSETQ come from the germline V gene. V lost 2 bases and J lost 7; bases outside the gene matches: 5. The sequencing input was peripheral blood. The source is an older man with active or convalescent COVID-19. The genes are TRBV5-1 and TRBJ2-1; 14 bases are a match to TRBD2. CDR3 region: CASSFGLAGGMNEQFF. CDR3 sequence (DNA): TGCGCCAGCAGCTTTGGACTAGCGGGAGGCATGAATGAGCAGTTCTTC. The full variable domain, in which reference TRBV5-1 and TRBJ2-1 provide the parts outside the CDR3, is KAGVTQTPRYLIKTRGQQVTLSCSPISGHRSVSWYQQTPGQGLQFLFEYFSETQRNKGNFPGRFSGRQFSNSRSEMNVSTLELGDSALYLCASSFGLAGGMNEQFFGPGTRLTVL.